The 24 T cell receptor beta chains presented below share a single source sample, sequenced in a study of T cell responses to AZD1222 COVID-19 vaccine. Data came from immunoSEQ multiplex PCR; TCRdb stores just in-frame clones and leaves some out. Among 100,000 to 140,000 clones listed, 87% were seen once. The sample in question was peripheral blood, obtained 28 days after the second AZD1222 dose. The receptors were sampled from an adult who received the AZD1222 COVID-19 vaccine.

This clone has just one count. The chain combines TRBV10-3 with TRBJ2-2, with a tentative D call TRBD2 (5 bases). Trimming shortened V by 2 bases and J by 7 bases, and 14 bases separated the two germline ends. The CDR3 sequence is 15 residues long. Germline CDR1 ENHRY, CDR2 SYGVKD. CDR3: CAISESGRLGGELFF. CDR3 DNA: TGTGCCATCAGTGAGAGCGGCAGGTTAGGCGGGGAGCTGTTTTTT.

The gene calls are TRBV7-2 and TRBJ1-5; 9 nucleotides align to TRBD1. Unmatched junction bases numbered 10, after V lost 5 bases and J lost 5 bases. CDR1 is SGHTA and CDR2 is FQGNSA in the germline V gene. The CDR3 is made up of 16 amino acids. CDR3 loop: CASSTYGTGNHQPQHF. The CDR3 bases are TGTGCCAGCAGCACCTACGGGACAGGGAACCATCAGCCCCAGCATTTT.

The V call is TRBV2, the J call TRBJ1-1; no clear D. Germline V CDR1 and CDR2: SNHLY, FYNNEI. CDR3 length equals 13 residues. Trimming stripped 7 bases from V and 4 bases from J, with 13 bases between. The CDR3 nucleotides read TGTGCCAGCAAGGAAGGTGCGGTCACTGAAGCTTTCTTT. Translating it yields CASKEGAVTEAFF.

The chain carries TRBV7-9 and TRBJ2-7; tentative D call: TRBD1 (6 bases). The germline gives CDR1 SEHNR, CDR2 FQNEAQ (reference sequence). Trimming cost V 5 bases and J 0 bases, with 14 bases left between them. The CDR3 covers 15 residues. The CDR3 here is CASSTGDTFSYEQYF. DNA of the CDR3: TGTGCCAGCAGCACCGGGGACACTTTCTCCTACGAGCAGTACTTC.

V usage is TRBV18 and J usage is TRBJ2-1; tentatively, D is TRBD1 (6 bases). The CDR3 is 14 amino acids. CDR1 and CDR2 from the germline V gene are KGHSH and LQKENI. V was cut by 5 bases and J by 4 bases, with 12 bases left in between. CDR3: CASSARQEYNEQFF. The CDR3 region has the DNA TGTGCCAGCTCAGCCCGACAGGAGTACAATGAGCAGTTCTTC.

The chain is built from TRBV19 and TRBJ2-2, with TRBD1 matching 7 bases. The trim removed 6 bases at V and 0 bases at J, leaving 4 bases unmatched. The CDR3 sequence is 15 residues long. Germline CDR1 reads LNHDA; CDR2 reads SQIVND (reference sequence). The CDR3 is CASRTGTANTGELFF. Written as DNA, the CDR3 is TGTGCCAGTAGGACCGGGACAGCGAACACCGGGGAGCTGTTTTTT.

This rearrangement joins TRBV6-6 to TRBJ2-3, with D perhaps matching TRBD1 (5 bases). Trimming left V 5 bases short and J 3 bases short, with 9 bases between. The CDR3 has 13 residues. Germline V CDR1 and CDR2: MNHNY, SVGAGI (reference sequence). The CDR3 bases are TGTGCCAGCAGTAGGGGTCGTACAGATACGCAGTATTTT. Translating gives CASSRGRTDTQYF.

The chain carries TRBV13 and TRBJ2-5; D may correspond to TRBD1 or TRBD2 (5 bases each). Trimming pared 8 bases from V and 5 bases from J, leaving 15 bases between. The CDR3 has 13 amino acids. CDR1 is PRHDT, CDR2 FYEKMQ, per germline (reference sequence). The DNA for the CDR3 is TGTGCCAGCGCCCCCCCTCGGGGCGAGACCCAGTACTTC. It translates to CASAPPRGETQYF.

The chain combines TRBV7-2 with TRBJ1-2; 9 bases line up with TRBD1. Germline V CDR1 and CDR2: SGHTA, FQGNSA. Trimming at V came to 3 bases and at J to 4 bases, leaving 3 bases not matched to a gene. The CDR3 consists of 14 residues. The CDR3 DNA is TGTGCCAGCAGCTTGGGACAGGGCGTCTATGGCTACACCTTC. It translates to CASSLGQGVYGYTF.

The rearrangement links TRBV7-6 to TRBJ2-5; D gene ambiguous. The CDR3 sequence is 13 residues long. V was trimmed by 1 base and J by 4 bases, leaving 7 bases between them. CDR1 and CDR2 (germline): SGHVS, FNYEAQ. CDR3 sequence reads: CASSLGAGETQYF. The DNA of the CDR3 is TGTGCCAGCAGCTTAGGGGCCGGAGAGACCCAGTACTTC.

The chain employs TRBV6-5 and TRBJ1-2; no firm D call. There are 13 residues in the CDR3. The germline V gene has CDR1 MNHEY and CDR2 SVGAGI. V was trimmed by 0 bases and J by 5 bases, leaving 7 bases between them. CDR3 sequence reads: CASSYSRRYGYTF. The CDR3 DNA is TGTGCCAGCAGTTACTCGCGACGGTATGGCTACACCTTC.

The chain uses TRBV7-9 and TRBJ2-5; weak D call: TRBD2 (5 bases). Germline CDR1 is SEHNR and CDR2 is FQNEAQ (reference sequence). CDR3 length: 15 residues. V lost 2 bases and J lost 5, with 15 bases in between. The CDR3: CASSLSSAGLETQYF. The CDR3 bases are TGTGCCAGCAGCTTATCGAGCGCGGGTCTGGAGACCCAGTACTTC.

This clone was picked up one time. The chain recombines TRBV7-8 with TRBJ2-4; the match to TRBD1 covers 7 bases. This CDR3 comprises 16 residues. Germline CDR1 and CDR2: SGHVS and FQNEAQ. V trimming: 5 bases; J trimming: 1 base; junction bases outside the gene matches: 8. CDR3 DNA: TGTGCCAGCAGCCTACGCTGGGACAGTGCCAAAAACATTCAGTACTTC. Its translation: CASSLRWDSAKNIQYF.

The chain employs TRBV28 and TRBJ1-5; 7 positions agree with TRBD1. This CDR3 comprises 14 residues. The J segment lost 9 bases and the V segment lost 6 bases, leaving 11 bases of the junction unmatched. Germline V gene sequence: CDR1 MDHEN, CDR2 SYDVKM. CDR3 coding DNA: TGTGCCAGCAGGGCGGGACAGCTGTCCGGGCCCCAGCATTTT. This encodes CASRAGQLSGPQHF.

The gene calls are TRBV2 and TRBJ2-2; 7 nucleotides match TRBD1. Looked up from germline, CDR1 is SNHLY and CDR2 is FYNNEI. CDR3 length: 17 amino acids. V lost 1 base and J lost 4; bases outside the gene matches: 9. The CDR3 sequence: CASSEVGTVPATGELFF. The CDR3 DNA follows: TGTGCCAGCAGTGAAGTGGGGACAGTCCCCGCCACCGGGGAGCTGTTTTTT.

This rearrangement joins TRBV4-3 to TRBJ2-7; D remains unclear. CDR3 length equals 15 residues. V lost 0 bases and J lost 1, with 10 bases in between. Per germline, CDR1 LGHNA and CDR2 YSLEER. The CDR3 region is CASSQEAGSSYEQYF. In DNA, the CDR3 is TGCGCCAGCAGCCAAGAGGCAGGTTCTTCCTACGAGCAGTACTTC.

The rearrangement links TRBV19 to TRBJ2-5; D might be TRBD2 (7 bases). This CDR3 is 16 amino acids long. Trimming removed 2 bases from V and 2 bases from J, with 15 bases in between. Germline CDR1 is LNHDA and CDR2 is SQIVND (reference sequence). CDR3 bases: TGTGCCAGTAGTATATTCGGGGGGCCGGGGCAAGAGACCCAGTACTTC. Translated: CASSIFGGPGQETQYF. Full variable domain (missing parts from reference TRBV19 and TRBJ2-5): DGGITQSPKYLFRKEGQNVTLSCEQNLNHDAMYWYRQDPGQGLRLIYYSQIVNDFQKGDIAEGYSVSREKKESFPLTVTSAQKNPTAFYLCASSIFGGPGQETQYFGPGTRLLVL.

The chain joins TRBV27 to TRBJ1-1; 9 positions agree with TRBD1. The CDR3 contains 14 residues. The V segment lost 2 bases and the J segment 4 bases; nucleotides outside the gene matches: 2. Germline lookup yields CDR1 MNHEY and CDR2 SMNVEV (reference sequence). Here the CDR3 reads CASSLGTGTTEAFF. Here the CDR3 DNA reads TGTGCCAGCAGTTTAGGGACAGGGACCACTGAAGCTTTCTTT.

V usage is TRBV19 and J usage is TRBJ1-5; tentatively, D is TRBD1 (5 bases). From germline, CDR1 is LNHDA and CDR2 SQIVND (reference sequence). The CDR3 runs to 17 residues. The germline V and J ends were trimmed by 5 bases and 5 bases, with 22 bases remaining between them. CDR3 coding DNA: TGTGCCAGTAGTTCGGAGTGGGGCCGGAGGGTCGATCAGCCCCAGCATTTT. Protein product: CASSSEWGRRVDQPQHF.

This clone was counted only a few times. The V and J genes are TRBV19 and TRBJ2-7, with 12 bases lining up with TRBD1. This CDR3 spans 15 amino acids. Germline lookup yields CDR1 LNHDA and CDR2 SQIVND (reference sequence). V dropped 9 bases and J dropped 6; count of bases not matched to a gene: 12. CDR3 protein: CASRRTGTGGREQYF. For the CDR3, the DNA is TGTGCCAGCCGACGGACCGGGACAGGGGGCCGCGAGCAGTACTTC.

The genes are TRBV7-3 and TRBJ2-7; 11 bases match TRBD2. CDR1 is SGHTA, CDR2 FQGTGA, per germline. This CDR3 has 15 residues. V lost 2 bases and J lost 5; bases outside the gene matches: 5. In DNA, the CDR3 is TGTGCCAGCAGCTTAGTAGCGGGGGGGCCCAACGAGCAGTACTTC. Translated, it gives CASSLVAGGPNEQYF.

This rearrangement joins TRBV19 to TRBJ2-7; no definite D call. This CDR3 region has 16 residues. From germline, CDR1 is LNHDA and CDR2 SQIVND (reference sequence). Trimming took 3 bases from V and 4 from J, leaving 19 bases between them. CDR3 loop: CASSMFAGDLGYEQYF. Here the CDR3 DNA reads TGTGCCAGTAGTATGTTCGCCGGTGACTTGGGATACGAGCAGTACTTC.

The chain has TRBV6-6 and TRBJ2-7; D perhaps matches TRBD1 (6 bases). Trimming took 5 bases from V and 2 from J, leaving 22 bases between them. Germline CDR1 MNHNY, CDR2 SVGAGI (reference sequence). This CDR3 has 17 residues. CDR3 DNA: TGTGCCAGCAGTCCCCCACCTCGCAACAGGGTAACCTACGAGCAGTACTTC. Encoded protein: CASSPPPRNRVTYEQYF.

This sequence joins TRBV5-1 and TRBJ1-2; D is unclear. V was shortened by 4 bases and J by 8 bases, with 15 bases between the two germline ends. Germline V gene data show CDR1 as SGHRS and CDR2 as YFSETQ. The CDR3 is 13 residues long. In DNA form, the CDR3 reads TGCGCCAGCAGCCCCGACCTGGTTATAGGCTACACCTTC. This encodes CASSPDLVIGYTF.